This T cell receptor (beta chain) derives from a study of T cell responses to AZD1222 COVID-19 vaccine. Deletions cut 1 base from V and 2 bases from J, with 9 bases between. CDR3 size: 14 residues. Germline CDR1 is LGHDT and CDR2 is YNNKEL (reference sequence). Notes on this clone: Its specificity is unknown.

Only in-frame clones appear in the TCRdb table, and some are missing; sequencing was by immunoSEQ multiplex PCR. The sample consists of roughly 140,000 clones, around 88% of them appearing once. Whole-study results and caveats: The donor cohort was predominantly white British with a female majority, and clonal diversity may have been underestimated.

The chain links TRBV3-1 (or the pseudogene TRBV3-2) to TRBJ2-7; D is unclear. The sequenced sample was peripheral blood, obtained on day 0 of MenACWY control vaccination. This TCR was recovered from an adult in good health. This CDR3 reads CASSQGVGAYEQYF. As DNA, the CDR3 is TGTGCCAGCAGCCAAGGTGTCGGAGCCTACGAGCAGTACTTC.